This TCR beta chain came from a study of CD8 T cells in ankylosing spondylitis. Study-level results: Relatively scarce in peripheral blood, disease-linked clones were CD8+. A motif of several highly homologous TCR beta variants was seen as apparently characteristic of ankylosing spondylitis blood. Significantly higher representation of disease-linked clones was reported for matched ankylosing spondylitis synovial fluid.

A quantitative 5'-RACE method, one with molecular barcodes, was used to make TCR beta libraries. TCRdb ran MiXCR on the 5' RACE reads and lists one entry per CDR3 protein. The profile shows 200,000 to 250,000 distinct CDR3 sequences, around 11% of them singletons. This clonotype was detected many times. Its antigen remains unidentified. CDR1 and CDR2 (germline): MDHEN, SYDVKM. This CDR3 comprises 14 residues. The V gene lost 5 bases and the J gene lost 2 bases, with 12 bases spanning the gap. The sample comprised blood, either unsorted or a sorted T cell fraction (not recorded which). The chain employs TRBV28 and TRBJ2-5, with a possible D match to TRBD2 (6 bases). The clonotype comes from a male donor with ankylosing spondylitis or in good health (not recorded which). CDR3 nucleotides: TGTGCCAGCAGTCCCGGACGGGGGCAAGAGACCCAGTACTTC. Residues: CASSPGRGQETQYF.